Listed below are T cell receptor beta chains from one sample, sequenced in a study of cytomegalovirus exposure and HLA in healthy donors. Generated by immunoSEQ multiplex PCR, the TCRdb table keeps only in-frame clones and is missing some. The data contain around 150,000 clones, under 90% of them singletons. Sequenced: PBMCs. All receptors derive from a woman between 18 and 29 years old in good health and CMV-seropositive. CDR3s include the opening cysteine and the closing phenylalanine or tryptophan. Each record gives: J gene, V gene, D gene, clone size, CDR3 protein, CDR3 DNA. D genes are given only for firm matches. The size entry is marked missing in some rows and otherwise reads once, few, many or a size class.

>TRBJ2-2|TRBV7-6|.|.
CASSFLGGPPGELFF
TGTGCCAGCAGCTTCCTCGGGGGTCCCCCCGGGGAGCTGTTTTTT
>TRBJ1-1|TRBV9|.|.
CASSVTGSTEAFF
TGTGCCAGCAGCGTTACAGGGTCCACTGAAGCTTTCTTT
>TRBJ2-3|TRBV11-3|.|.
CASSYRGEADTQYF
TGTGCCAGCAGCTACCGAGGGGAGGCGGATACGCAGTATTTT
>TRBJ2-3|TRBV2|TRBD2|.
CASRETGPGLAGGDTQYF
TGTGCCAGCAGAGAGACCGGACCGGGACTAGCGGGAGGGGATACGCAGTATTTT
>TRBJ1-1|TRBV7-9|TRBD1|.
CASSPVKGARMNTEAFF
TGTGCCAGCAGCCCGGTAAAGGGGGCGAGGATGAACACTGAAGCTTTCTTT
>TRBJ2-7|TRBV7-7|TRBD2|once
CASREAGAQYEQYF
TGTGCTAGCAGGGAAGCGGGAGCCCAATACGAGCAGTACTTC
>TRBJ2-2|TRBV28|.|.
CASSQPGLRMFF
TGTGCCAGCAGTCAACCGGGACTTCGGATGTTTTTT
>TRBJ1-2|TRBV14|.|once
CASSQGLRGGYTF
TGTGCCAGCAGCCAAGGACTTAGGGGTGGCTACACCTTC
>TRBJ1-4|TRBV6-5|.|.
CASSYGQGDEKLFF
TGTGCCAGCAGTTATGGGCAGGGCGATGAAAAACTGTTTTTT
>TRBJ2-7|TRBV5-1|TRBD2|.
CASSLVAGGSYEQYF
TGCGCCAGCAGCTTGGTCGCGGGAGGAAGCTACGAGCAGTACTTC
>TRBJ2-1|TRBV5-4|TRBD1|.
CASSSGQQARNEQFF
TGTGCCAGCAGCTCGGGACAGCAGGCCCGAAATGAGCAGTTCTTC
>TRBJ1-1|TRBV5-4|.|.
CASRTLGSTEAFF
TGTGCCAGCAGGACTTTAGGCAGTACTGAAGCTTTCTTT
>TRBJ1-1|TRBV9|TRBD1|.
CASSSTGATEAFF
TGTGCCAGCAGCAGCACAGGGGCCACTGAAGCTTTCTTT
>TRBJ2-5|TRBV5-4|TRBD2|.
CASSAGTSGTQETQYF
TGTGCCAGCAGCGCCGGGACTAGCGGTACCCAAGAGACCCAGTACTTC
>TRBJ2-5|TRBV6-5|.|.
CASSYSWADYPQYF
TGTGCCAGCAGTTACTCGTGGGCGGACTATCCCCAGTACTTC
>TRBJ2-3|TRBV12-2|.|.
CASRLAPPLSGADTQYF
TGTGCAAGTCGCTTAGCGCCTCCCCTATCCGGGGCAGATACGCAGTATTTT
>TRBJ2-1|TRBV4-2|TRBD1|.
CASSQDRGGYNEQFF
TGTGCCAGCAGCCAGGACAGGGGGGGGTACAATGAGCAGTTCTTC
>TRBJ1-2|TRBV6-6|TRBD1|.
CASSYRGLLYGYTF
TGTGCCAGCAGTTACAGGGGGCTCCTCTATGGCTACACCTTC
>TRBJ2-5|TRBV10-2|TRBD2|.
CASSLLAGPWETQYF
TGCGCCAGCAGTTTACTAGCGGGACCATGGGAGACCCAGTACTTC
>TRBJ2-7|TRBV7-9|.|.
CASSSKAYEQYF
TGTGCCAGCAGCTCAAAAGCGTACGAGCAGTACTTC
>TRBJ2-7|TRBV10-3|TRBD1|.
CAISEQGQYYEQYF
TGTGCCATCAGTGAGCAGGGACAGTACTACGAGCAGTACTTC
>TRBJ1-1|TRBV28|.|.
CASSLSGVANTEAFF
TGTGCCAGCAGTTTATCGGGGGTAGCGAACACTGAAGCTTTCTTT
>TRBJ2-7|TRBV27|TRBD2|.
CASTPPHATSGYEQYF
TGTGCCAGCACCCCCCCCCACGCGACTAGCGGGTACGAGCAGTACTTC
>TRBJ2-7|TRBV27|.|.
CASSLSVSSYEQYF
TGTGCCAGCAGCTTAAGTGTCAGCTCCTACGAGCAGTACTTC
>TRBJ1-1|TRBV7-9|.|.
CASSLGQGNTEAFF
TGTGCCAGCAGCTTAGGGCAGGGGAACACTGAAGCTTTCTTT
>TRBJ1-1|TRBV19|.|.
CASIRLGWPEAFF
TGTGCCAGTATTAGGCTAGGTTGGCCTGAAGCTTTCTTT
>TRBJ2-7|TRBV7-9|.|.
CASSFFPQDYSYEQYF
TGTGCCAGCAGCTTTTTTCCCCAGGACTACTCCTACGAGCAGTACTTC
>TRBJ2-7|TRBV7-2|TRBD2|.
CASSLGGGSYEQYF
TGTGCCAGCAGCTTAGGCGGGGGGTCCTACGAGCAGTACTTC
>TRBJ1-5|TRBV19|TRBD1|.
CASRPQTGSQPQHF
TGTGCCAGTAGACCACAGACAGGGTCGCAGCCCCAGCATTTT
>TRBJ2-7|TRBV15|.|.
CATSRDSFHYEQYF
TGTGCCACCAGCAGGGACTCCTTTCACTACGAGCAGTACTTC
>TRBJ2-3|TRBV5-6|TRBD1|.
CASSPGQGGTDTQYF
TGTGCCAGCAGCCCCGGACAGGGCGGCACAGATACGCAGTATTTT
>TRBJ1-4|TRBV4-3|.|.
CASSQEGPAMKRLFF
TGCGCCAGCAGTCAGGAGGGGCCTGCAATGAAAAGACTGTTTTTT
>TRBJ1-1|TRBV28|.|.
CASSLFSTGEAFF
TGTGCCAGCAGTTTGTTTTCGACAGGCGAAGCTTTCTTT
>TRBJ2-1|TRBV5-1|.|.
CASSFTPGSSYNEQFF
TGCGCCAGCAGCTTTACACCTGGGAGCTCCTACAATGAGCAGTTCTTC
>TRBJ2-7|TRBV2|TRBD2|.
CASRTGTSGSYEQYF
TGTGCCAGCAGGACCGGGACTAGCGGGAGTTACGAGCAGTACTTC
>TRBJ2-7|TRBV28|TRBD1|.
CASSFRFRDRPYEQYF
TGTGCCAGCAGTTTCAGGTTCCGGGACAGACCCTACGAGCAGTACTTC
>TRBJ1-1|TRBV15|TRBD1|.
CATSRDTQTGVPYPTEAFF
TGTGCCACCAGCAGAGATACTCAAACAGGGGTTCCTTATCCTACTGAAGCTTTCTTT
>TRBJ2-7|TRBV2|TRBD1|.
CASRDRDYEQYF
TGTGCCAGCCGGGACAGGGACTACGAGCAGTACTTC
>TRBJ1-4|TRBV7-9|.|.
CASSPGVNEKLFF
TGTGCCAGCAGCCCAGGGGTTAATGAAAAACTGTTTTTT
>TRBJ1-5|TRBV19|TRBD1|.
CASSLQGQGAGQPQHF
TGTGCCAGTAGTTTACAAGGACAGGGGGCTGGTCAGCCCCAGCATTTT
>TRBJ2-2|TRBV6-4|.|.
CASSDSTGNTGELFF
TGTGCCAGCAGTGACTCGACAGGGAACACCGGGGAGCTGTTTTTT
>TRBJ2-3|TRBV11-2|TRBD2|.
CASSLVTGGMADTQYF
TGTGCCAGCAGCTTAGTGACGGGAGGGATGGCAGATACGCAGTATTTT